Shown below are 13 T cell receptor beta chains from a single sample sequenced in a study of blood T cell repertoires in COVID-19. Profiled with immunoSEQ multiplex PCR; TCRdb holds only in-frame clones, not every one. The sample lists some 28,000 clones; nearly 90% were seen once. The sequencing sample was made of peripheral blood. Receptor source: a human donor in a cohort sampled during active COVID-19.

The genes are TRBV19 and TRBJ2-7; 7 bases align to TRBD1. This CDR3 has 16 amino acids. V trimming: 5 bases; J trimming: 0 bases; junction bases outside the gene matches: 10. From germline, CDR1 is LNHDA and CDR2 SQIVND (reference sequence). The CDR3, as DNA: TGTGCCAGTAGTCTAGGGCGCTGGGACAGCTCCTACGAGCAGTACTTC. Encoded protein: CASSLGRWDSSYEQYF.

The chain has TRBV12-5 and TRBJ1-1; D uncertain. Trimming removed 5 bases at V and 2 bases at J, with 15 bases between. Germline-derived CDR1 and CDR2 are LGHNT and FRNRAP. The CDR3 is made up of 15 amino acids. The CDR3 region is CASGPPGVINTEAFF. CDR3 DNA sequence: TGTGCTAGTGGTCCACCCGGAGTAATTAACACTGAAGCTTTCTTT.

The chain has TRBV7-9 and TRBJ2-1; 8 nucleotides agree with TRBD2. After removal of 3 bases from V and 6 bases from J, the junction contained 10 bases not matched to a gene. Germline V lookup: CDR1 SEHNR, CDR2 FQNEAQ (reference sequence). The CDR3 is 16 amino acids. The CDR3 spells CASSLGGLAGGNEQFF. The CDR3, as DNA: TGTGCCAGCAGCTTGGGAGGGCTAGCGGGTGGCAATGAGCAGTTCTTC.

The chain joins TRBV11-2 to TRBJ2-7; TRBD1 matches 7 bases. Germline V CDR1 and CDR2: SGHAT, FQNNGV. There are 14 residues in the CDR3. Trimming took 5 bases from V and 1 from J; bases not matched to a gene: 5. The CDR3 spells CASSAADRSYEQYF. The CDR3 DNA reads as TGTGCCAGCAGCGCCGCGGACAGGTCCTACGAGCAGTACTTC.

This sequence joins TRBV6-6 and TRBJ1-4; 8 bases are a match to TRBD1. V dropped 8 bases and J dropped 7; count of bases not matched to a gene: 12. The CDR3 has 15 amino acids. The germline V gene encodes CDR1 MNHNY and CDR2 SVGAGI (reference sequence). CDR3 amino acids: CASRGTGFPPEKLFF. The CDR3 nucleotides read TGTGCCAGCCGCGGGACAGGTTTTCCCCCTGAAAAACTGTTTTTT.

The chain recombines TRBV19 with TRBJ1-5, with D perhaps TRBD1 (6 bases). Germline CDR1 and CDR2: LNHDA and SQIVND (reference sequence). V was pared by 1 base and J by 7 bases, with 14 bases between. CDR3 length equals 15 residues. CDR3: CASSIVPGAWQPQHF. The CDR3 nucleotides are TGTGCCAGTAGTATAGTTCCAGGGGCTTGGCAGCCCCAGCATTTT.

This clone appeared once. The V and J genes are TRBV4-2 and TRBJ2-3, with D hard to call. The CDR3 sequence is 14 residues long. Germline CDR1 and CDR2: LGHNA and YNFKEQ. Deletions cut 1 base from V and 0 bases from J, with 5 bases between. Here the CDR3 reads CASSQVTSTDTQYF. In DNA, the CDR3 is TGTGCCAGCAGCCAAGTTACTAGCACAGATACGCAGTATTTT.

This clone was seen only a few times. The chain is built from TRBV11-2 and TRBJ2-5, with 10 bases fitting TRBD2. Germline V gene lookup returns CDR1 SGHAT and CDR2 FQNNGV. The CDR3 loop spans 17 amino acids. J gave up 4 bases and V 1 base, and 9 bases lay outside the gene matches. The CDR3 DNA sequence: TGTGCCAGCAGCTTAGGGTACAGCGGGGGGGCCGCAGAGACCCAGTACTTC. This codes for CASSLGYSGGAAETQYF.

The V and J genes are TRBV30 and TRBJ2-4, with D maybe TRBD2 (7 bases). The CDR3 sequence is 17 residues long. CDR1 and CDR2 (germline): GTSNPN, SVGIG (reference sequence). Deletions cut 2 bases from V and 2 bases from J, with 19 bases between. CDR3 sequence reads: CAWSPMGGLGTKNIQYF. The CDR3 bases are TGTGCCTGGAGTCCAATGGGGGGGCTGGGGACCAAAAACATTCAGTACTTC.

The chain combines TRBV10-3 with TRBJ2-6; D perhaps matches TRBD2 (6 bases). Germline loops: CDR1 ENHRY, CDR2 SYGVKD. This CDR3 is built from 14 residues. The V and J ends lost 7 bases and 3 bases respectively, with 10 bases between them. CDR3 protein: CAIKPTSGANVLTF. CDR3 nucleotides: TGTGCCATCAAGCCGACTAGTGGGGCCAACGTCCTGACTTTC.

V and J are TRBV11-2 and TRBJ1-2; D unresolved. V was clipped by 1 base and J by 2 bases, with 5 bases between them. Germline values: CDR1 SGHAT, CDR2 FQNNGV. The CDR3 has 13 amino acids. The CDR3 nucleotides are TGTGCCAGCAGCTTAGGGCAGAACTATGGCTACACCTTC. This gives the protein CASSLGQNYGYTF.

The gene calls are TRBV9 and TRBJ1-2; 11 bases match TRBD1. The CDR3 has 15 amino acids. With 3 bases clipped from V and 8 bases from J, the junction kept 9 bases outside the gene matches. Germline CDR1 and CDR2: SGDLS and YYNGEE. The CDR3 bases are TGTGCCAGCAGCGGATACTGGACAGGGGGCGGAGGCTACACCTTC. Translating gives CASSGYWTGGGGYTF.

The chain is built from TRBV19 and TRBJ1-5, with D hard to call. Trimming took off 1 base at V and 3 bases at J, with 7 bases between the two ends. Germline V gene data show CDR1 as LNHDA and CDR2 as SQIVND (reference sequence). This CDR3 spans 14 amino acids. CDR3 protein: CASSIVEVNQPQHF. The CDR3 nucleotides are TGTGCCAGTAGTATAGTGGAGGTCAATCAGCCCCAGCATTTT.